This TCR beta chain is drawn from a study of blood T cell repertoires in COVID-19. Study-level background: Whether acute or convalescent, the COVID-19 samples came from the United States, Italy and Spain. From T cells, B-cell-depleted T cells, or PBMCs came the material, which was cDNA or gDNA.

Germline V gene data show CDR1 as SGDLS and CDR2 as YYNGEE. Trimming stripped 0 bases from V and 4 bases from J, with 11 bases between. This CDR3 has 14 amino acids. Original methodology: Counts of nucleated cells, estimated from reference gene primer amplification, were obtained. Repertoires were generated with immunoSEQ multiplex PCR, while TCRdb's copy carries only in-frame clones and drops some. The D gene and trimming were derived from the DNA, and the V and J assignments and clone size from that table. Seen here are about 88,000 clones, 91% observed once, and the top ten hold 1.8%. In its sample, this clone was seen once.

This receptor was identified in a human donor with active COVID-19. The donor label of this sample is uncertain. The sample consisted of peripheral blood. The chain recombines TRBV9 with TRBJ2-7; tentatively, D is TRBD2 (6 bases). The CDR3 reads CASSVGGRGYEQYF. Written as DNA, the CDR3 is TGTGCCAGCAGCGTAGGGGGACGGGGGTACGAGCAGTACTTC. Complete variable domain (other parts from reference TRBV9 and TRBJ2-7): DSGVTQTPKHLITATGQRVTLRCSPRSGDLSVYWYQQSLDQGLQFLIQYYNGEERAKGNILERFSAQQFPDLHSELNLSSLELGDSALYFCASSVGGRGYEQYFGPGTRLTVT.